The T cell receptor beta chain under discussion was sequenced for a study of regulatory T cells in long-lasting Graves disease. The V end lost 4 bases, the J end lost 5 bases, and 19 bases lay between the germline ends. The CDR3 is made up of 15 amino acids. Per the germline V gene, CDR1 is SGDLS and CDR2 is YYNGEE. Many counts were recorded for this clonotype. Relying on iRepertoire HTBI primers and Arm-PCR of CDR3 regions, the team built TCR beta libraries. Each CDR3 protein is one row after TCRdb ran MiXCR on the multiplex PCR reads. Among just over 600,000 distinct CDR3 sequences listed, roughly 16% were seen once. Described time point: newly diagnosed GD, antithyroid drugs for less than 3 months. PBMCs were the source of the RNA used for TCR sequencing. Staff took around 9 milliliters of peripheral blood and put it into EDTA tubes. Another study also made use of these data, one on T cells in Graves' hyperthyroidism and ophthalmopathy.

The rearrangement joins TRBV9 to TRBJ2-7; weak D call: TRBD1 (6 bases). Source: peripheral blood mononuclear cells (PBMCs), taken at new diagnosis, from a patient treated with antithyroid drugs. The origin of this receptor is a woman in her twenties or thirties with Graves disease. DNA of the CDR3: TGTGCCAGCAGCTACGGACAGATGATAATCCACGAGCAGTACTTC. Protein product: CASSYGQMIIHEQYF.